These 21 T cell receptor beta chains were all obtained from the same sample, sequenced in a study of T cells in Graves' hyperthyroidism and ophthalmopathy. RNA transcripts provided the source from which TCR beta CDR3 regions were amplified. The TCR CDR3 was amplified in a first-round RT-PCR using the HTBI primer set. TCRdb itself ran the multiplex PCR reads through MiXCR, one entry per CDR3 protein. The sample yields around 250,000 distinct CDR3 sequences, 15% to 20% seen once. The sequenced material came from blood. Receptors were obtained from a woman aged 18-30 years with Graves' ophthalmopathy.

This clonotype was seen repeatedly, ten times or more. This chain connects TRBV4-2 to TRBJ2-7; 12 nucleotides line up with TRBD1. The CDR3 runs 17 residues. The trim removed 0 bases at V and 2 bases at J, leaving 5 bases unmatched. Germline lookup yields CDR1 LGHNA and CDR2 YNFKEQ. CDR3 nucleotides: TGTGCCAGCAGCCAAGATGGGACAGGGGGCATCGCCTACGAGCAGTACTTC. Protein: CASSQDGTGGIAYEQYF.

The chain couples TRBV20-1 to TRBJ2-5; TRBD2 might be the D (6 bases). Trimming removed 3 bases at V and 1 base at J, with 9 bases between. CDR3 length: 13 residues. Germline V lookup: CDR1 DFQATT, CDR2 SNEGSKA (reference sequence). CDR3 sequence reads: CSASGGIQETQYF. The CDR3 DNA reads TGCAGTGCTAGTGGGGGGATCCAAGAGACCCAGTACTTC.

This clonotype was counted at least ten times. The chain recombines TRBV19 with TRBJ2-3; 12 bases are a match to TRBD2. This CDR3 spans 16 amino acids. Germline V gene data show CDR1 as LNHDA and CDR2 as SQIVND (reference sequence). V was clipped by 4 bases and J by 0 bases; unmatched bases: 2. The CDR3 sequence: CASSTGTSGSTDTQYF. The CDR3 region has the DNA TGTGCCAGTAGTACCGGGACTAGCGGGAGCACAGATACGCAGTATTTT.

The chain has TRBV19 and TRBJ2-1; 13 nucleotides line up with TRBD2. The junction had 10 bases not matched to a gene; V was cut back by 4 bases and J by 10 bases. This CDR3 is built from 16 residues. The V gene's germline CDR1 is LNHDA and CDR2 SQIVND (reference sequence). The CDR3 sequence is CASSTLRLAGGDEQFF. The CDR3 nucleotides are TGTGCCAGTAGTACTTTACGACTAGCGGGAGGCGACGAGCAGTTCTTC. The full variable domain, its missing parts supplied by reference TRBV19 and TRBJ2-1, is DGGITQSPKYLFRKEGQNVTLSCEQNLNHDAMYWYRQDPGQGLRLIYYSQIVNDFQKGDIAEGYSVSREKKESFPLTVTSAQKNPTAFYLCASSTLRLAGGDEQFFGPGTRLTVL.

This clonotype has just one count. The chain couples TRBV2 to TRBJ1-5; no clear D. Germline V gene data show CDR1 as SNHLY and CDR2 as FYNNEI. V was cut by 6 bases and J by 0 bases, with 9 bases left in between. The CDR3 runs to 14 residues. The CDR3 DNA follows: TGTGCCAGCAGCGAGGACGTTAGCAATCAGCCCCAGCATTTT. The encoded protein is CASSEDVSNQPQHF.

This clonotype was observed at least ten times. This chain connects TRBV6-2 or TRBV6-3 to TRBJ2-7; TRBD2 might be the D (6 bases). The CDR3 is 14 residues long. The germline V gene encodes CDR1 MNHEY and CDR2 SVGEGT. V lost 6 bases, J lost 2 bases, and 14 bases lay in between. The CDR3 is CASRVVAEAYEQYF. The CDR3 DNA sequence: TGTGCCAGCAGAGTCGTAGCGGAGGCCTACGAGCAGTACTTC.

This clonotype showed up many times. The CDR3 loop reads CASSDTGAEAFF. CDR3 nucleotides: TGTGCCAGCAGCGATACAGGGGCTGAAGCTTTCTTT. The chain has TRBV7-9 and TRBJ1-1; TRBD1 aligns across 7 bases. The germline V gene has CDR1 SEHNR and CDR2 FQNEAQ (reference sequence). The CDR3 has 12 residues. The V and J ends lost 5 bases and 6 bases, in that order; junction bases with no gene match: 3.

This clonotype was recorded many times. The chain recombines TRBV12-3 or TRBV12-4 with TRBJ2-2; TRBD2 aligns across 9 bases. With 5 bases clipped from V and 8 bases from J, the junction kept 9 bases outside the gene matches. The CDR3 is made up of 15 amino acids. CDR3 in DNA: TGTGCCAGCAGTCCCACTAGCGGGCCCCATGGGGAGCTGTTTTTT. Protein: CASSPTSGPHGELFF.

This clonotype showed up many times. The gene calls are TRBV10-1 and TRBJ2-1, with 7 bases identical to TRBD2. The ends lost 0 bases at V and 7 bases at J; junction bases unmatched: 6. The CDR3 covers 15 residues. The germline gives CDR1 WNHNN, CDR2 SYGVQD (reference sequence). This CDR3 is CASSESGRGGNEQFF. The DNA of the CDR3 is TGCGCCAGCAGTGAGTCCGGGCGGGGAGGGAATGAGCAGTTCTTC.

This clonotype was counted ten times or more. This chain connects TRBV7-9 to TRBJ2-5; a possible D gene is TRBD2 (6 bases). CDR1 SEHNR and CDR2 FQNEAQ come from the germline V gene (reference sequence). V was trimmed by 2 bases and J by 1 base, leaving 17 bases between them. This CDR3 contains 17 residues. CDR3: CASSLRRRGYSQETQYF. The CDR3 nucleotides read TGTGCCAGCAGCTTAAGGAGGAGGGGCTACAGCCAAGAGACCCAGTACTTC.

Ten or more counts support this clonotype. This chain connects TRBV27 to TRBJ2-1; 7 bases agree with TRBD2. After removal of 0 bases from V and 0 bases from J, the junction contained 5 bases not matched to a gene. The germline CDR1 and CDR2 sequences are MNHEY and SMNVEV (reference sequence). The CDR3 totals 17 residues. As DNA, the CDR3 is TGTGCCAGCAGTTTATCGGGGGGGAGGAGCTCCTACAATGAGCAGTTCTTC. The encoded protein is CASSLSGGRSSYNEQFF.

This clonotype was counted at least ten times. This chain links TRBV7-2 with TRBJ2-1, with D unresolved. The CDR3 extends over 13 amino acids. V was trimmed by 8 bases and J by 9 bases, leaving 17 bases between them. Germline V gives CDR1 SGHTA, CDR2 FQGNSA. CDR3 loop: CASGPEFFAEQFF. The CDR3 DNA is TGTGCCAGCGGGCCTGAGTTCTTTGCTGAGCAGTTCTTC.

This clonotype was found many times. The chain joins TRBV28 to TRBJ2-7; D uncertain. Germline CDR1 MDHEN, CDR2 SYDVKM. The CDR3 runs 13 residues. With 5 bases removed from V and 7 bases from J, the gap between germline ends came to 15 bases. CDR3 coding DNA: TGTGCCAGCAGTCCGGAGAGTAGCCGGGAGCAGTACTTC. This codes for CASSPESSREQYF.

This clonotype was recorded many times. V is TRBV4-1 and J is TRBJ2-1, with D perhaps matching TRBD1 or TRBD2 (5 bases each). The CDR3 covers 18 residues. Deletions cut 0 bases from V and 0 bases from J, with 15 bases between. Germline V gene sequence: CDR1 MGHRA, CDR2 YSYEKL. The CDR3 here is CASSQDGGAGSSYNEQFF. The CDR3 DNA follows: TGCGCCAGCAGCCAAGATGGAGGTGCAGGGTCCTCCTACAATGAGCAGTTCTTC.

There are many counts of this clonotype. This rearrangement joins TRBV30 to TRBJ1-3, with 7 bases aligning to TRBD1. The germline V gene encodes CDR1 GTSNPN and CDR2 SVGIG (reference sequence). The CDR3 is 17 amino acids. J was trimmed by 0 bases and V by 4 bases; bases with no gene match: 12. The CDR3 spells CAWTRDSTLYSGNTIYF. The CDR3 DNA reads as TGTGCCTGGACCCGGGACAGCACCCTCTACTCTGGAAACACCATATATTTT.

The gene calls are TRBV5-1 and TRBJ2-1; TRBD2 matches 7 bases. This CDR3 is built from 13 residues. CDR1 and CDR2 (germline): SGHRS, YFSETQ. The V segment lost 3 bases and the J segment 10 bases; nucleotides outside the gene matches: 7. The CDR3 nucleotides are TGCGCCAGCAGCTGGGCCACTAGCGACGAGCAGTTCTTC. Protein: CASSWATSDEQFF.

Concerning this clonotype: A much larger clonotype is one base distant, so this may be a read error. The chain uses TRBV16 and TRBJ2-7, with a tentative D call TRBD1 (6 bases). Germline V gene sequence: CDR1 KGHSY, CDR2 FQNENV. V was pared by 0 bases and J by 5 bases, with 11 bases between. CDR3 size: 14 residues. CDR3 coding DNA: TGTGCCAGCAGCCAATCTAACAGGGCCGACGAGCAGTACTTC. Residues: CASSQSNRADEQYF.

This clonotype occurred a few times. The rearrangement joins TRBV20-1 to TRBJ2-3, with D hard to call. Germline lookup yields CDR1 DFQATT and CDR2 SNEGSKA (reference sequence). The V and J ends lost 0 bases and 5 bases respectively, with 9 bases between them. This CDR3 contains 13 residues. In DNA form, the CDR3 reads TGCAGTGCTAGAGACCGGCGGAGAGATACGCAGTATTTT. Amino acid sequence: CSARDRRRDTQYF.

The sample holds many counts of this clonotype. CDR3 nucleotide sequence: TGTGCCAGCAGCTTAGGGGGCAGCCGCGCTGGGGATGAGCAGTTCTTC. Its protein is CASSLGGSRAGDEQFF. The chain is built from TRBV7-2 and TRBJ2-1; D perhaps matches TRBD1 (5 bases). CDR1 is SGHTA, CDR2 FQGNSA, per germline. The CDR3 runs 16 residues. The V end was cut by 1 base, the J end by 8 bases, with 18 bases between.

The sample holds many counts of this clonotype. The chain recombines TRBV2 with TRBJ2-7; D gene ambiguous. Germline CDR1 and CDR2: SNHLY and FYNNEI. With 3 bases removed from V and 2 bases from J, the gap between germline ends came to 8 bases. This CDR3 is built from 13 residues. The CDR3 region is CASSDTRTYEQYF. In DNA, the CDR3 is TGTGCCAGCAGTGATACCAGGACCTACGAGCAGTACTTC. Using reference TRBV2 and TRBJ2-7 for the parts outside the CDR3, the full variable domain is EPEVTQTPSHQVTQMGQEVILRCVPISNHLYFYWYRQILGQKVEFLVSFYNNEISEKSEIFDDQFSVERPDGSNFTLKIRSTKLEDSAMYFCASSDTRTYEQYFGPGTRLTVT.

This clonotype was observed at least ten times. The chain recombines TRBV7-3 with TRBJ2-1, with 8 bases aligning to TRBD2. Germline assignment: CDR1 SGHTA and CDR2 FQGTGA. The J segment lost 7 bases and the V segment lost 5 bases, leaving 19 bases of the junction unmatched. This CDR3 comprises 18 residues. Here the CDR3 DNA reads TGTGCCAGCAGCCCGGGACTAGGTAAAGTTGATTTTACAAATGAGCAGTTCTTC. Translating it yields CASSPGLGKVDFTNEQFF.